This T cell receptor (beta chain) was retrieved from a study of T cell changes during pregnancy in multiple sclerosis. Sequencing was performed with immunoSEQ multiplex PCR; in TCRdb, only in-frame clones are kept and a portion is missing. The sample holds under 50,000 clones, 90% to 95% seen once. The CDR3 runs 13 residues. Looked up from germline, CDR1 is SGHTA and CDR2 is FQGTGA. J gave up 5 bases and V 3 bases, and 1 base lay outside the gene matches. The receptor's source is a female donor with multiple sclerosis, enrolled in a pregnancy study. Sequenced material: CD4+ T cells from peripheral blood mononuclear cells, taken in the third trimester of pregnancy. The chain employs TRBV7-3 and TRBJ2-5; TRBD2 aligns across 9 bases. The CDR3 DNA follows: TGTGCCAGCAGCTTGCGGGAGGGCGAGACCCAGTACTTC. Translating it yields CASSLREGETQYF.